Shown below are 29 T cell receptor beta chains from a single sample sequenced in a study of shared clonotypes between healthy human individuals (dated by TCRdb to about 2020). Library preparation was by the immunoSEQ multiplex PCR assay. TCRdb obtained this table from immuneACCESS and retained in-frame rearrangements with V and J assigned. These tables miss some clones; where compared with another copy, unresolved V genes account for less than half of the shortfall, and the remainder is unexplained. The sample contains about 1 million clones, approximately 80% of them found a single time. About 0.52% of the sample is held by the ten biggest clonotypes. Sequenced: memory CD4+ T cells from PBMCs. The cell subset or site label here, explained by the study, means: CD45RA-negative fraction. The receptors were sampled from a man aged 18 to 30 in good health. Some clones in this sample may be carry-over from other donors' samples.

About this clone: At the DNA level, this CDR3 is encoded by other sequences in the same sample as well. The V and J genes are TRBV30 and TRBJ1-5; TRBD1 aligns across 10 bases. Looked up from germline, CDR1 is GTSNPN and CDR2 is SVGIG (reference sequence). There are 13 residues in the CDR3. Trimming cost V 5 bases and J 7 bases; bases outside gene matches: 5. CDR3 in amino acids: CAWGDRGHQPQHF. The CDR3 coding sequence is TGTGCCTGGGGGGACAGGGGCCACCAGCCCCAGCATTTT.

This chain links TRBV5-4 with TRBJ1-3, with D unclear. The CDR3 has 14 residues. Germline V gene data show CDR1 as SGHNT and CDR2 as YYREEE (reference sequence). The V end was cut by 4 bases, the J end by 10 bases, with 18 bases between. The chain's CDR3 is CASSQSPGLKTIYF. CDR3 bases: TGTGCCAGCAGCCAATCACCAGGACTGAAGACCATATATTTT.

The chain carries TRBV28 and TRBJ1-5; D not certain. CDR1 is MDHEN, CDR2 SYDVKM, per germline. The CDR3 runs to 13 residues. V was shortened by 6 bases and J by 0 bases, with 6 bases between the two germline ends. The CDR3 coding sequence is TGTGCCAGCAGCCCACGTAGCAATCAGCCCCAGCATTTT. The encoded protein is CASSPRSNQPQHF.

The chain employs TRBV7-2 and TRBJ2-3; TRBD2 matches 11 bases. Germline loops: CDR1 SGHTA, CDR2 FQGNSA. The V and J ends lost 5 bases and 4 bases, in that order; junction bases with no gene match: 8. The CDR3 is 16 residues long. CDR3 DNA: TGTGCCAGCAGCCCTCTTAGACTAGCGGGGTCAGATACGCAGTATTTT. Amino acids: CASSPLRLAGSDTQYF. Complete variable domain (other parts from reference TRBV7-2 and TRBJ2-3): GAGVSQSPSNKVTEKGKDVELRCDPISGHTALYWYRQSLGQGLEFLIYFQGNSAPDKSGLPSDRFSAERTGGSVSTLTIQRTQQEDSAVYLCASSPLRLAGSDTQYFGPGTRLTVL.

This chain joins TRBV4-1 and TRBJ2-1; the match to TRBD1 covers 12 bases. The trim removed 4 bases at V and 3 bases at J, leaving 7 bases unmatched. CDR1 and CDR2 from the germline V gene are MGHRA and YSYEKL. The CDR3 length is 17 residues. CDR3 amino acids: CASSPGTGGKDYNEQFF. CDR3 coding DNA: TGCGCCAGCAGCCCGGGGACAGGGGGCAAGGACTACAATGAGCAGTTCTTC.

The rearrangement uses TRBV28 and TRBJ1-4; 9 nucleotides line up with TRBD1. V lost 5 bases, J lost 5 bases, and 9 bases stayed unmatched. Per germline, CDR1 MDHEN and CDR2 SYDVKM. The CDR3 contains 16 residues. CDR3 loop: CASSSTSGTGNEKLFF. As DNA, the CDR3 is TGTGCCAGCAGTAGCACCTCCGGGACAGGGAATGAAAAACTGTTTTTT.

This rearrangement joins TRBV9 to TRBJ2-2, with TRBD2 matching over 8 bases. Looked up from germline, CDR1 is SGDLS and CDR2 is YYNGEE. CDR3 length: 17 amino acids. Germline trimming cut 1 base from V and 6 bases from J; bases unmatched to any gene: 11. The CDR3 here is CASSVRSAGGGAGELFF. The CDR3 DNA is TGTGCCAGCAGCGTAAGGTCGGCGGGAGGTGGGGCCGGGGAGCTGTTTTTT.

V usage is TRBV27 and J usage is TRBJ2-1, with 8 bases that match TRBD2. CDR1 and CDR2 from the germline V gene are MNHEY and SMNVEV (reference sequence). V lost 7 bases and J lost 5; bases outside the gene matches: 7. This CDR3 has 14 residues. The CDR3 here is CASTSGRLHNEQFF. CDR3 nucleotide sequence: TGTGCCAGCACCAGCGGGAGACTACACAATGAGCAGTTCTTC.

The CDR3 is CASGLGQTGEQFF. The CDR3, as DNA: TGTGCTAGTGGTTTGGGTCAAACAGGTGAGCAGTTCTTC. The rearrangement joins TRBV12-5 to TRBJ2-1; weak D call: TRBD1 (5 bases). Germline-derived CDR1 and CDR2 are LGHNT and FRNRAP. V was trimmed by 1 base and J by 9 bases, leaving 10 bases between them. The CDR3 consists of 13 residues.

Points on this clone: Other DNA variants within this sample encode the same CDR3. The rearrangement links TRBV18 to TRBJ1-5; 9 bases line up with TRBD1. The ends lost 3 bases at V and 4 bases at J; junction bases unmatched: 1. There are 14 residues in the CDR3. From germline, CDR1 is KGHSH and CDR2 LQKENI. In nucleotides, the CDR3 is TGTGCCAGCTCACCTGACAGGGGGAATCAGCCCCAGCATTTT. Translated: CASSPDRGNQPQHF.

This clone was seen a few times. The chain joins TRBV9 to TRBJ1-1; D uncertain. Per germline, CDR1 SGDLS and CDR2 YYNGEE. V was clipped by 3 bases and J by 3 bases, with 12 bases between them. The CDR3 has 14 residues. CDR3 region: CASSADSQYTEAFF. The CDR3 DNA is TGTGCCAGCAGCGCTGATTCGCAGTACACTGAAGCTTTCTTT. Full variable domain (rest looked up from reference TRBV9 and TRBJ1-1): DSGVTQTPKHLITATGQRVTLRCSPRSGDLSVYWYQQSLDQGLQFLIQYYNGEERAKGNILERFSAQQFPDLHSELNLSSLELGDSALYFCASSADSQYTEAFFGQGTRLTVV.

The V call is TRBV6-1, the J call TRBJ2-2; no firm D call. Germline CDR1 reads MNHNS; CDR2 reads SASEGT. The CDR3 sequence is 13 residues long. Between the trimmed V and J ends, which lost 10 bases and 4 bases, there was a span of 13 bases. CDR3 sequence reads: CATNKRGTGELFF. The DNA for the CDR3 is TGTGCCACCAACAAACGTGGCACCGGGGAGCTGTTTTTT.

The DNA of the CDR3 is TGTGCCAGCAGCCGATACAGAGCGGGAGTTGAGACCCAGTACTTC. Protein: CASSRYRAGVETQYF. The rearrangement uses TRBV28 and TRBJ2-5; 8 bases agree with TRBD2. Germline-derived CDR1 and CDR2 are MDHEN and SYDVKM. After removal of 6 bases from V and 5 bases from J, the junction contained 11 bases not matched to a gene. CDR3 length: 15 amino acids.

This chain connects TRBV5-1 to TRBJ2-1; 11 bases are shared with TRBD2. The CDR3 consists of 17 residues. Germline CDR1 is SGHRS and CDR2 is YFSETQ. After removal of 1 base from V and 2 bases from J, the junction contained 5 bases not matched to a gene. DNA for the CDR3: TGCGCCAGCAGCTTGTTTCTTAGCGGGAGGGCCTACAATGAGCAGTTCTTC. Residues: CASSLFLSGRAYNEQFF. Full variable domain (outside the CDR3, taken from reference TRBV5-1 and TRBJ2-1): KAGVTQTPRYLIKTRGQQVTLSCSPISGHRSVSWYQQTPGQGLQFLFEYFSETQRNKGNFPGRFSGRQFSNSRSEMNVSTLELGDSALYLCASSLFLSGRAYNEQFFGPGTRLTVL.

The chain recombines TRBV5-4 with TRBJ2-3; the match to TRBD2 covers 13 bases. The length of the CDR3 is 15 residues. Germline V gives CDR1 SGHNT, CDR2 YYREEE (reference sequence). J gave up 4 bases and V 4 bases, and 3 bases lay outside the gene matches. The CDR3 protein is CASSGTSGMPDTQYF. Written as DNA, the CDR3 is TGTGCCAGCAGCGGGACTAGCGGGATGCCAGATACGCAGTATTTT.

The V gene is TRBV28, the J gene TRBJ2-5; TRBD2 is a possible D gene (6 bases). The CDR3 runs 16 residues. Looked up from germline, CDR1 is MDHEN and CDR2 is SYDVKM. V lost 5 bases and J 7 bases, leaving 23 bases between the germline ends. CDR3: CASSLPSADRAGTQYF. The CDR3 region has the DNA TGTGCCAGCAGTCTACCCTCGGCTGACCGAGCGGGGACCCAGTACTTC.

This rearrangement joins TRBV5-1 to TRBJ2-1; 14 bases match TRBD2. CDR3 length: 14 residues. Germline V lookup: CDR1 SGHRS, CDR2 YFSETQ. Germline trimming cut 6 bases from V and 8 bases from J; bases unmatched to any gene: 4. In DNA form, the CDR3 reads TGCGCCAGCATCGGGACTAGCGGGAGCTATGAGCAGTTCTTC. It specifies CASIGTSGSYEQFF.

The gene calls are TRBV7-2 and TRBJ2-7; the match to TRBD2 covers 8 bases. Per germline, CDR1 SGHTA and CDR2 FQGNSA. Trimming took 0 bases from V and 4 from J; bases not matched to a gene: 5. The CDR3 is 15 amino acids. CDR3 nucleotide sequence: TGTGCCAGCAGCTTAGCGCGGGGGGCGTTGTACGAGCAGTACTTC. Protein product: CASSLARGALYEQYF.

V is TRBV6-6 and J is TRBJ1-4; D is unclear. The CDR3 runs to 14 residues. Germline CDR1 and CDR2: MNHNY and SVGAGI (reference sequence). Trimming stripped 5 bases from V and 7 bases from J, with 14 bases between. The CDR3 reads CASSPRAGGEKLFF. The CDR3 region has the DNA TGTGCCAGCAGTCCCCGGGCAGGCGGTGAAAAACTGTTTTTT.

The chain is built from TRBV28 and TRBJ2-1; unclear D gene. Germline V gives CDR1 MDHEN, CDR2 SYDVKM. V lost 3 bases and J lost 11, with 14 bases in between. This CDR3 has 13 residues. The CDR3 DNA reads TGTGCCAGCAGTTTCCCCCAAGGTGGACAGCAGTTCTTC. Its translation: CASSFPQGGQQFF.

The CDR3 region has the DNA TGTGCCAGCAGTATCACCGGGACAGACCAGTTCTTC. Translating it yields CASSITGTDQFF. V usage is TRBV28 and J usage is TRBJ2-1; 7 bases match TRBD1. The CDR3 has 12 amino acids. Germline V gives CDR1 MDHEN, CDR2 SYDVKM. Trimming removed 5 bases from V and 13 bases from J; junction bases left unmatched: 8.

The rearrangement uses TRBV30 and TRBJ1-4; 11 nucleotides line up with TRBD1. The CDR3 runs 14 residues. The V gene end was trimmed by 3 bases and the J gene end by 8 bases; junction bases not matched to a gene: 5. The germline V gene has CDR1 GTSNPN and CDR2 SVGIG (reference sequence). CDR3 nucleotides: TGTGCCTGGAGCGGACAGGGGGCTCACGAAAAACTGTTTTTT. Translated, it gives CAWSGQGAHEKLFF.

The chain joins TRBV2 to TRBJ2-7; no clear D gene. Trimming took 4 bases from V and 6 from J, leaving 10 bases between them. The germline V gene has CDR1 SNHLY and CDR2 FYNNEI. The CDR3 has 12 amino acids. As DNA, the CDR3 is TGTGCCAGCAGTGCACTAAATGTCGAGCAGTACTTC. The encoded protein is CASSALNVEQYF. The variable domain in full, with the rest retrieved from reference TRBV2 and TRBJ2-7, is EPEVTQTPSHQVTQMGQEVILRCVPISNHLYFYWYRQILGQKVEFLVSFYNNEISEKSEIFDDQFSVERPDGSNFTLKIRSTKLEDSAMYFCASSALNVEQYFGPGTRLTVT.

The J gene is TRBJ1-1, the V gene TRBV27, with D possibly matching TRBD1 (5 bases). There are 14 residues in the CDR3. CDR1 and CDR2 from the germline V gene are MNHEY and SMNVEV (reference sequence). Trimming cost V 3 bases and J 11 bases, with 19 bases left between them. Here the CDR3 reads CASSFSRTNPEAFF. CDR3 in DNA: TGTGCCAGCAGTTTCTCTAGGACAAACCCGGAGGCTTTCTTT.

The chain carries TRBV6-5 and TRBJ1-1; D not certain. This CDR3 contains 16 residues. Germline lookup yields CDR1 MNHEY and CDR2 SVGAGI. With 2 bases removed from V and 1 base from J, the gap between germline ends came to 14 bases. DNA for the CDR3: TGTGCCAGCAGTTACCGGGGTAAGGGTGGGAACACTGAAGCTTTCTTT. Amino acid sequence: CASSYRGKGGNTEAFF.

The table lists this clone with a count of one. The chain's CDR3 is CASSRGQGANPYEQYF. CDR3 DNA: TGTGCCAGTAGTAGGGGACAGGGGGCGAACCCCTACGAGCAGTACTTC. The chain recombines TRBV19 with TRBJ2-7; 12 positions agree with TRBD1. Germline loops: CDR1 LNHDA, CDR2 SQIVND (reference sequence). V gave up 4 bases and J gave up 2 bases; unmatched junction bases: 6. This CDR3 is built from 16 residues.

This clone was found once. The V call is TRBV6-4, the J call TRBJ2-3; D gene ambiguous. Germline CDR1 MRHNA, CDR2 SNTAGT. The V gene lost 1 base and the J gene lost 9 bases, with 11 bases spanning the gap. This CDR3 is built from 13 residues. The CDR3 DNA is TGTGCCAGCAGTGACTATCTAGGGCTCACGCAGTATTTT. As protein: CASSDYLGLTQYF.

V gene TRBV30 combines with J gene TRBJ1-5; TRBD1 is a possible D gene (5 bases). This CDR3 comprises 14 residues. Trimming pared 4 bases from V and 4 bases from J, leaving 14 bases between. From germline, CDR1 is GTSNPN and CDR2 SVGIG (reference sequence). The CDR3 region is CAWTIGGGNQPQHF. The CDR3 nucleotides read TGTGCCTGGACCATAGGCGGGGGGAATCAGCCCCAGCATTTT.

In DNA, the CDR3 is TGTGCCAGAAGCTTGCGAAAGGAGTTCTCCTACGAGCAGTACTTC. Translating it yields CARSLRKEFSYEQYF. The rearrangement joins TRBV5-3 to TRBJ2-7; D is uncertain. TRBV5-3 is recorded as an ORF, its role being uncertain. Trimming left V 1 base short and J 0 bases short, with 11 bases between. The CDR3 has 15 residues.